This passage covers 3 T cell receptor beta chains from one sample sequenced in a study of blood T cells in healthy people across ages. The second PCR ran roughly 6 to 12 cycles with a sample-barcoded 5' primer and J-beta primers. MiXCR, run by TCRdb on the 5' RACE reads, gives a single entry per CDR3 protein. The profile covers fewer than 600,000 distinct CDR3 sequences, with roughly a quarter appearing a single time and 3% to 4.5% taken by the ten largest. The same data also went into a second study, on T cells of mothers and their children.

The sequencing sample was made of blood. These receptors were obtained from a boy aged 2 to 10 in good health.

V is TRBV5-1 and J is TRBJ2-6; D might be TRBD1 (6 bases). The germline gives CDR1 SGHRS, CDR2 YFSETQ. The CDR3 has 14 residues. Trimming removed 7 bases from V and 1 base from J, with 9 bases in between. The CDR3 region is CASHQGSGANVLTF. Here the CDR3 DNA reads TGCGCCAGCCACCAGGGGTCTGGGGCCAACGTCCTGACTTTC. Complete variable domain (other parts from reference TRBV5-1 and TRBJ2-6): KAGVTQTPRYLIKTRGQQVTLSCSPISGHRSVSWYQQTPGQGLQFLFEYFSETQRNKGNFPGRFSGRQFSNSRSEMNVSTLELGDSALYLCASHQGSGANVLTFGAGSRLTVL.

CDR3 nucleotide sequence: TGTGCCAGCAGCGTAGGGCAGGGGACAGATACGCAGTATTTT. Protein sequence: CASSVGQGTDTQYF. The V gene is TRBV9, the J gene TRBJ2-3, with D possibly matching TRBD1 (6 bases). This CDR3 comprises 14 residues. V was pared by 0 bases and J by 3 bases, with 8 bases between. The germline V gene has CDR1 SGDLS and CDR2 YYNGEE. The full variable domain, its missing parts supplied by reference TRBV9 and TRBJ2-3, is DSGVTQTPKHLITATGQRVTLRCSPRSGDLSVYWYQQSLDQGLQFLIQYYNGEERAKGNILERFSAQQFPDLHSELNLSSLELGDSALYFCASSVGQGTDTQYFGPGTRLTVL.

This clonotype was counted a few times. The gene calls are TRBV10-3 and TRBJ2-3; D may be TRBD2 (5 bases). The CDR3 runs to 19 residues. Germline V gene sequence: CDR1 ENHRY, CDR2 SYGVKD. V dropped 6 bases and J dropped 3 bases, with 28 bases sitting between them. Here the CDR3 DNA reads TGTGCCATCAGCCCGAGGGCTACCAAAAAAAAGGATCAGACAGATACGCAGTATTTT. The encoded protein is CAISPRATKKKDQTDTQYF.